The sample holds many counts of the clone carrying this T cell receptor beta chain. Its antigen is not known. Primed by a sample-barcoded 5' primer and a J-beta primer mix, a second PCR proceeded for about 7 to 11 cycles. TCRdb processed the 5' RACE reads anew with MiXCR; each CDR3 protein has one entry. The sample lists some 1,500,000 distinct CDR3 sequences; under 55% were seen once. This sample is part of a study of blood T cells in healthy people across ages. General study findings and limits: Age advanced and TCR beta diversity per million T cells fell, roughly linearly.

V gave up 4 bases and J gave up 4 bases; unmatched junction bases: 3. CDR3 length: 13 residues. Germline V gives CDR1 LGHNA, CDR2 YSLEER. The sequenced sample consisted of blood. This chain connects TRBV4-3 to TRBJ1-2; 7 bases are a match to TRBD1. This sequence originates from a woman between 18 and 29 years old in good health. CDR3: CASSRRQGYGYTF. As DNA, the CDR3 is TGCGCCAGCAGCCGCAGACAGGGCTATGGCTACACCTTC.